The 2 T cell receptor beta chains below all came from one sample that was sequenced in a study of blood T cell repertoires in COVID-19. TCRdb's table, derived via immunoSEQ multiplex PCR, lists solely in-frame clones and lacks some. The repertoire includes approximately 100,000 clones, around 82% of them detected once, and around 13% sits in the top ten. Sequences were obtained from peripheral blood. These receptors came from a human donor in a cohort sampled during active or convalescent COVID-19.

The chain employs TRBV13 and TRBJ1-5; D is ambiguous. Germline CDR1 and CDR2: PRHDT and FYEKMQ (reference sequence). The V end lost 5 bases, the J end lost 0 bases, and 5 bases lay between the germline ends. The CDR3 sequence is 13 residues long. The CDR3 here is CASSNNSNQPQHF. The CDR3 DNA reads as TGTGCCAGCAGCAATAATAGCAATCAGCCCCAGCATTTT.

This rearrangement joins TRBV10-3 to TRBJ2-3, with D perhaps matching TRBD2 (5 bases). The CDR3 spans 13 residues. V was pared by 3 bases and J by 1 base, with 5 bases between. CDR1 ENHRY and CDR2 SYGVKD come from the germline V gene. The CDR3 loop reads CAISEAGTDTQYF. Written as DNA, the CDR3 is TGTGCCATCAGTGAAGCGGGCACAGATACGCAGTATTTT.